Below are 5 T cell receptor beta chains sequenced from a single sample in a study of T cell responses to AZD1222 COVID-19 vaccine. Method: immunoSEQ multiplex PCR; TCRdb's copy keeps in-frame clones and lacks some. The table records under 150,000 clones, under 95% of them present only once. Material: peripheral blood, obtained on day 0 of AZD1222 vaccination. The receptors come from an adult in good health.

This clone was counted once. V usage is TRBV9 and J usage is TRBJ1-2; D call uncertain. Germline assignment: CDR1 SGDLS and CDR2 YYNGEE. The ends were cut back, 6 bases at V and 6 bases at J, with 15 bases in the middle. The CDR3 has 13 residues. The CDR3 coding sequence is TGTGCCAGCATCAGGCCGGGCGGGAATGGCTACACCTTC. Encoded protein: CASIRPGGNGYTF.

The CDR3 spells CASSLLGPDNEKLFF. The CDR3 nucleotides read TGTGCCAGCAGTTTATTGGGGCCTGATAATGAAAAACTGTTTTTT. The gene calls are TRBV27 and TRBJ1-4, with D perhaps matching TRBD1 (5 bases). The V end lost 1 base, the J end lost 4 bases, and 10 bases lay between the germline ends. This CDR3 comprises 15 residues. Looked up from germline, CDR1 is MNHEY and CDR2 is SMNVEV (reference sequence).

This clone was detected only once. CDR3 coding DNA: TGTGCCAGCAGCTTCCGGGACTCTGACCCCAATGAGCAGTTCTTC. It yields the protein CASSFRDSDPNEQFF. The rearrangement joins TRBV5-5 to TRBJ2-1; tentatively, D is TRBD2 (6 bases). With 2 bases removed from V and 6 bases from J, the gap between germline ends came to 15 bases. From germline, CDR1 is SGHKS and CDR2 YYEKEE (reference sequence). The CDR3 has 15 amino acids.

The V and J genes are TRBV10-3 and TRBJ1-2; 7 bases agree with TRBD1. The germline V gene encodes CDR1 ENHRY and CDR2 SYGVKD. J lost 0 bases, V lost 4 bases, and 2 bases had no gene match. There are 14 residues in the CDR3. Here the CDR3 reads CAISGRGTNYGYTF. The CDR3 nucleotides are TGTGCCATCAGTGGCAGGGGGACTAACTATGGCTACACCTTC.

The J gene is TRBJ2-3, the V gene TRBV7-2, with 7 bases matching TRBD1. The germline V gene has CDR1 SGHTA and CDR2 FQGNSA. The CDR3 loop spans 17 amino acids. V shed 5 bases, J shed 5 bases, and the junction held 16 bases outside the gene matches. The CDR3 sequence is CASSPSPGTVPIDTQYF. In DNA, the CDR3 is TGTGCCAGCAGCCCTTCCCCCGGGACAGTGCCAATAGATACGCAGTATTTT.